The clone carrying this T cell receptor beta chain was recorded many times. The antigen remains unidentified. This CDR3 comprises 12 residues. Germline values: CDR1 MRHNA, CDR2 SNTAGT. The ends were cut back, 9 bases at V and 5 bases at J, with 10 bases in the middle. This sample is part of a study of identical twins. TCRdb itself ran the 5' RACE reads through MiXCR, one entry per CDR3 protein. The sample comprises about 240,000 distinct CDR3 sequences, about 10% of which are singletons, and roughly 10% rests with the top ten. Whole-study findings and limits: Partial confounding of zero-insertion analyses by invariant MAIT and iNKT cells was possible.

The clonotype originates from a man aged 50 or older in good health. Sequencing was performed on memory T cells sorted from blood. This chain joins TRBV6-4 and TRBJ1-4, with D perhaps TRBD1 (6 bases). This chain's CDR3 is CARQGFNEKLFF. CDR3 sequence (DNA): TGTGCCAGACAGGGTTTCAATGAAAAACTGTTTTTT.